This paragraph covers one T cell receptor beta chain sequence. The sample is drawn from a study of T-cell memory formation after mild COVID-19. Deletions cut 2 bases from V and 9 bases from J, with 22 bases between. The CDR3 has 16 residues. CDR1 is GTSNPN and CDR2 is SVGIG in the germline V gene (reference sequence). TCRdb redid the calling of the 5' RACE reads with MiXCR, one entry per CDR3 protein. The sample shows about 400,000 distinct CDR3 sequences, about a sixth of them seen only once. This chain links TRBV30 with TRBJ2-2; D not certain. Source material: PBMCs or a T cell subset sorted from them (not recorded which). The sequence was obtained from a man aged 18 to 29 who had mild COVID-19 (a few samples of this study predate the infection). Cell type and time point are not known. CDR3 sequence: CAWSLVTSLPLRELFF. The CDR3 DNA follows: TGTGCCTGGAGTCTAGTGACCTCCCTACCACTCAGGGAGCTGTTTTTT.